This TCR beta chain was observed in a study of T cell responses to AZD1222 COVID-19 vaccine. Measured with immunoSEQ multiplex PCR; TCRdb has only the in-frame clones, and not every one. In the table there are 130,000 or so clones, 80% to 95% of which are singletons. V dropped 5 bases and J dropped 0; count of bases not matched to a gene: 6. This CDR3 contains 17 residues. Germline loops: CDR1 LNHDA, CDR2 SQIVND (reference sequence). This TCR derives from an adult who received the AZD1222 COVID-19 vaccine. The input for sequencing was peripheral blood, taken 28 days after the second AZD1222 dose. The chain combines TRBV19 with TRBJ2-1; 11 bases align to TRBD2. CDR3 DNA: TGTGCCAGTAGTGCGACTAGCGGGGCGAGCTCCTACAATGAGCAGTTCTTC. Amino acids: CASSATSGASSYNEQFF.